This T cell receptor (beta chain) stems from a study of beta chain features in type 1 diabetes. Study information: Healthy donors, compared against patients, showed similar age, gender and cell yields. Findings of the study overall: Cells carrying high TCR expression could end up over-represented when cDNA is sequenced. Shortening of TCRB CDR3s, moderate but significant, appeared in all four CD4+ subsets of Type 1 diabetes patients. Equally in patients and controls, PCR might preferentially amplify shorter templates.

Expressed TCRB transcripts were sequenced because the isolated RNA had all been reverse transcribed beforehand. Sequencing was performed with immunoSEQ multiplex PCR; in TCRdb, only in-frame clones are kept and a portion is missing. The sample lists around 350,000 clones; around 12% were seen once. This clone was counted a few times. The target antigen is unknown. The sequence came from a young man in good health. The specimen sequenced was naive CD4+ T cells from blood.

The CDR3 DNA follows: TGCGCCAGCAGCTGGGGAGCGGGAGCCAATGAGCAGTTCTTC. Its protein is CASSWGAGANEQFF. The chain uses TRBV5-1 and TRBJ2-1; 8 positions match TRBD2. The junction had 5 bases not matched to a gene; V was cut back by 3 bases and J by 6 bases. This CDR3 has 14 amino acids. The germline V gene has CDR1 SGHRS and CDR2 YFSETQ. The full variable domain, rest sourced from reference TRBV5-1 and TRBJ2-1, is KAGVTQTPRYLIKTRGQQVTLSCSPISGHRSVSWYQQTPGQGLQFLFEYFSETQRNKGNFPGRFSGRQFSNSRSEMNVSTLELGDSALYLCASSWGAGANEQFFGPGTRLTVL.